Listed here are 14 T cell receptor beta chains from one sample, sequenced in a study of blood T cell repertoires in COVID-19. Here immunoSEQ multiplex PCR was the method, and the copy in TCRdb shows in-frame clones only, minus some. This sample has fewer than 250,000 clones, with 84% found just once. Sequencing input: PBMCs or T cells enriched from blood (not recorded which). The receptors here all came from a woman between 35 and 50 years old who had recovered from COVID-19.

The V and J genes are TRBV2 and TRBJ1-2, with D possibly matching TRBD1 (6 bases). CDR1 is SNHLY, CDR2 FYNNEI, per germline. Deletions cut 4 bases from V and 7 bases from J, with 16 bases between. This CDR3 spans 14 amino acids. CDR3 DNA: TGTGCCAGCAGTGCCACAGGGAAAGGTCTTGGCTACACCTTC. This gives the protein CASSATGKGLGYTF.

The chain is built from TRBV27 and TRBJ2-3, with TRBD2 matching 7 bases. The junction had 5 bases not matched to a gene; V was cut back by 3 bases and J by 2 bases. Germline CDR1 is MNHEY and CDR2 is SMNVEV (reference sequence). The CDR3 length is 15 residues. CDR3 nucleotide sequence: TGTGCCAGCAGTTTGATGAGCGGGACCACAGATACGCAGTATTTT. Its translation: CASSLMSGTTDTQYF.

The rearrangement links TRBV3-1 (or the pseudogene TRBV3-2) to TRBJ2-3; TRBD2 matches 13 bases. Germline V gene sequence: CDR1 LGHDT, CDR2 YNNKEL (reference sequence). The ends lost 4 bases at V and 8 bases at J; junction bases unmatched: 6. The CDR3 is 15 amino acids. CDR3 amino acids: CASSLGTSGTGTQYF. CDR3 sequence (DNA): TGTGCCAGCAGCCTTGGGACTAGCGGGACTGGTACGCAGTATTTT.

This rearrangement joins TRBV19 to TRBJ1-2; TRBD1 matches at 10 bases. V was pared by 6 bases and J by 3 bases, with 4 bases of the junction left unmatched. The germline V gene encodes CDR1 LNHDA and CDR2 SQIVND (reference sequence). This CDR3 is built from 14 residues. CDR3 region: CASRTGGADYGYTF. Here the CDR3 DNA reads TGTGCCAGTAGGACAGGGGGCGCGGACTATGGCTACACCTTC.

This clone was seen a few times. The chain employs TRBV18 and TRBJ1-3; D is undetermined. Trimming cost V 8 bases and J 0 bases, with 14 bases left between them. Germline lookup yields CDR1 KGHSH and CDR2 LQKENI. The CDR3 is made up of 15 amino acids. The CDR3 reads CASTNKQFSGNTIYF. CDR3 sequence (DNA): TGTGCCAGCACCAACAAACAGTTCTCTGGAAACACCATATATTTT.

The genes are TRBV10-3 and TRBJ2-5; D may be TRBD1 (5 bases). V was trimmed by 8 bases and J by 5 bases, leaving 15 bases between them. CDR3 size: 13 residues. Germline-derived CDR1 and CDR2 are ENHRY and SYGVKD. CDR3: CAIQATVKETQYF. Written as DNA, the CDR3 is TGTGCCATCCAAGCGACAGTCAAGGAGACCCAGTACTTC.

The chain carries TRBV12-5 and TRBJ2-4; 8 bases fit TRBD2. Germline loops: CDR1 LGHNT, CDR2 FRNRAP. J gave up 8 bases and V 4 bases, and 4 bases lay outside the gene matches. The CDR3 length is 13 residues. CDR3 residues: CASGSRGGDIQYF. The CDR3 DNA is TGTGCTAGTGGTTCCCGGGGGGGGGACATTCAGTACTTC.

V is TRBV7-8 and J is TRBJ1-1; D ambiguous. CDR3 size: 12 residues. V lost 3 bases and J lost 4, with 6 bases in between. In germline, CDR1 is SGHVS, CDR2 FQNEAQ. The CDR3 reads CASSFFGTEAFF. CDR3 bases: TGTGCCAGCAGCTTTTTCGGCACTGAAGCTTTCTTT.

The rearrangement links TRBV28 to TRBJ2-7, with D maybe TRBD1 (7 bases). The CDR3 sequence is 14 residues long. V was cut by 1 base and J by 3 bases, with 10 bases left in between. Germline V lookup: CDR1 MDHEN, CDR2 SYDVKM. CDR3 bases: TGTGCCAGCAGTTTATTGCGGGACAGCTACGAGCAGTACTTC. Its translation: CASSLLRDSYEQYF.

This rearrangement joins TRBV19 to TRBJ2-6, with 7 bases aligning to TRBD2. Germline loops: CDR1 LNHDA, CDR2 SQIVND (reference sequence). This CDR3 has 18 amino acids. V was clipped by 7 bases and J by 0 bases; unmatched bases: 12. The CDR3 region is CASTYRLAQSSGANVLTF. CDR3 in DNA: TGTGCCAGTACCTATAGACTAGCACAGAGCTCTGGGGCCAACGTCCTGACTTTC. The whole variable domain, remainder taken from reference TRBV19 and TRBJ2-6, is DGGITQSPKYLFRKEGQNVTLSCEQNLNHDAMYWYRQDPGQGLRLIYYSQIVNDFQKGDIAEGYSVSREKKESFPLTVTSAQKNPTAFYLCASTYRLAQSSGANVLTFGAGSRLTVL.

The J gene is TRBJ2-1, the V gene TRBV11-3, with a weak D call TRBD1 (7 bases). The CDR3 has 13 residues. Germline values: CDR1 SGHNT, CDR2 YENEEA. V lost 2 bases and J 9 bases, leaving 11 bases between the germline ends. CDR3 sequence reads: CASSLPGGGEQFF. The CDR3 DNA is TGTGCCAGCAGCTTACCAGGGGGAGGTGAGCAGTTCTTC.

The chain is built from TRBV29-1 and TRBJ2-7; weak D call: TRBD2 (6 bases). V lost 6 bases and J 3 bases, leaving 12 bases between the germline ends. Looked up from germline, CDR1 is SQVTM and CDR2 is ANQGSEA. This CDR3 is 12 amino acids long. CDR3 in DNA: TGCAGCGTGGGAGGCTACAGCTACGAGCAGTACTTC. This sequence encodes CSVGGYSYEQYF.

This clone turned up a few times. The chain combines TRBV27 with TRBJ1-5, with TRBD1 identical over 7 bases. The CDR3 runs to 14 residues. Germline CDR1 is MNHEY and CDR2 is SMNVEV (reference sequence). The V segment lost 2 bases and the J segment 5 bases; nucleotides outside the gene matches: 3. CDR3 nucleotides: TGTGCCAGCAGTTTAAGGGACAGATATCAGCCCCAGCATTTT. Translating it yields CASSLRDRYQPQHF.

This clone appeared a few times. The CDR3 DNA sequence: TGTGCCAGCAGCTTAGGAGGGGCCAGCAATCAGCCCCAGCATTTT. It yields the protein CASSLGGASNQPQHF. The V call is TRBV13, the J call TRBJ1-5; D perhaps matches TRBD1 (5 bases). The germline V gene has CDR1 PRHDT and CDR2 FYEKMQ (reference sequence). V was clipped by 0 bases and J by 1 base, with 7 bases between them. CDR3 size: 15 residues.